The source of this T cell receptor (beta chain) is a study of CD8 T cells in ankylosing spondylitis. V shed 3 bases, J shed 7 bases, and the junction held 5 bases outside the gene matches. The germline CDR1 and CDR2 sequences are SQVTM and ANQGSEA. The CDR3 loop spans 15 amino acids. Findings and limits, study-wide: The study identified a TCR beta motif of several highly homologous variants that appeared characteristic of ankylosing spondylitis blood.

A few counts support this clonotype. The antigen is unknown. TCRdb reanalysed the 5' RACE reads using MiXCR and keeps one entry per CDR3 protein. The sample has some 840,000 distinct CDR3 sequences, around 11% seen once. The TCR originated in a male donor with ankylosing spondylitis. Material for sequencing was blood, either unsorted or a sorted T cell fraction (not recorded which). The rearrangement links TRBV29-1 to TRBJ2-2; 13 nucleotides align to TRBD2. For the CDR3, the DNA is TGCAGCGTTGAGGGGGGACTAGCGGGGTACGGGGAGCTGTTTTTT. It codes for CSVEGGLAGYGELFF.